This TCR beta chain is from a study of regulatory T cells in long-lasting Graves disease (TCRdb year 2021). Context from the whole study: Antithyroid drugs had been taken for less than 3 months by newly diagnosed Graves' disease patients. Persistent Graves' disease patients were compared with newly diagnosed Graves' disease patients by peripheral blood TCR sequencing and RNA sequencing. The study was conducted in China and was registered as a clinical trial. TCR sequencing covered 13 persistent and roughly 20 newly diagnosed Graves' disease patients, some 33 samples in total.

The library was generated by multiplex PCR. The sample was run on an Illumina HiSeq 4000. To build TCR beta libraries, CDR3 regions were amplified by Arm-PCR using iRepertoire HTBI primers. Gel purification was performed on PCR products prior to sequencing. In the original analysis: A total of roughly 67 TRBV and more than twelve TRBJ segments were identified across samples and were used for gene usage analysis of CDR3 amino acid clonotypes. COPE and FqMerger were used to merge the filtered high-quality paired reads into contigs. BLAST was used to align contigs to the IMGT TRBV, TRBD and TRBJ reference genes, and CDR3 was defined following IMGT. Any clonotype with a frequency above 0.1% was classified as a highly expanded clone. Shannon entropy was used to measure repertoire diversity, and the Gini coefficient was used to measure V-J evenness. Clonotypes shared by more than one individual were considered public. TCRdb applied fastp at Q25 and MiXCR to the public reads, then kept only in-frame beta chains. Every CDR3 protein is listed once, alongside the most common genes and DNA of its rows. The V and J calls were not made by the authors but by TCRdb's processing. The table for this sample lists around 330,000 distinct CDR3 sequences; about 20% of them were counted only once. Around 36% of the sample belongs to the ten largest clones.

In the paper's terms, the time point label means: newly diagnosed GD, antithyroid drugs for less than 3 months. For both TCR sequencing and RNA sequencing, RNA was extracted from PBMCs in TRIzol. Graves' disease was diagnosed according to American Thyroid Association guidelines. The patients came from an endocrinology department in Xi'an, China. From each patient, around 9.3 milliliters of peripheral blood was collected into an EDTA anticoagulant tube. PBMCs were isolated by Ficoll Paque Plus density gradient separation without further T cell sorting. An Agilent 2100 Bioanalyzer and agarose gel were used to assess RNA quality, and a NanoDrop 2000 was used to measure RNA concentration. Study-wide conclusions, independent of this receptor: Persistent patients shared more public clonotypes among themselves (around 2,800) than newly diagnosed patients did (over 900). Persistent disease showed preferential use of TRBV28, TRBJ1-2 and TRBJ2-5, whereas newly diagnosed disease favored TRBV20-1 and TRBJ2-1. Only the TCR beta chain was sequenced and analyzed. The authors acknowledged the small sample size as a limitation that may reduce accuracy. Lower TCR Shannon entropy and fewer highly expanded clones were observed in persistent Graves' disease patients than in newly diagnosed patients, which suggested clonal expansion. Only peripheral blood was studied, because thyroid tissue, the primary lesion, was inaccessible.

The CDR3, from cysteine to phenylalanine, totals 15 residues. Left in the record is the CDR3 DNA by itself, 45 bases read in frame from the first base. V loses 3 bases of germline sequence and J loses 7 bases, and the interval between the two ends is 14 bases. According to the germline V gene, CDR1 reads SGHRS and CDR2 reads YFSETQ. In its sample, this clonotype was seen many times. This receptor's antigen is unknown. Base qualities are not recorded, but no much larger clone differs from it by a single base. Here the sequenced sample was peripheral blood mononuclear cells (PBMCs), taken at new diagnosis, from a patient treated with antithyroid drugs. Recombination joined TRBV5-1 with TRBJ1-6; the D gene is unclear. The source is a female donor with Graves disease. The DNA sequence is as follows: TGCGCCAGCAGCTCGACCGGACGGGAAAATTCACCCCTCCACTTT. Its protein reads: CASSSTGRENSPLHF.